These 21 T cell receptor beta chains share one sample of origin, sequenced in a study of early T cells in non-severe SARS-CoV-2 infection. Each CDR3 protein is one row after TCRdb ran MiXCR on the 5' RACE reads. This sample has about 110,000 distinct CDR3 sequences; over 10% occur once, and the top ten carry less than 3.5%. Sample: whole blood. Receptor source: an adult who was a healthcare worker with PCR-confirmed SARS-CoV-2 infection or an uninfected control (not recorded which).

The table lists this clonotype with a few counts. The genes are TRBV14 and TRBJ2-7, with D uncertain. The V and J ends lost 0 bases and 6 bases respectively, with 9 bases between them. The CDR3 extends over 13 amino acids. The germline V gene has CDR1 SGHDN and CDR2 FVKESK. The CDR3 protein is CASSQEGLPEQYF. The DNA of the CDR3 is TGTGCCAGCAGCCAAGAGGGGTTGCCCGAGCAGTACTTC.

In this sample, this clonotype turned up many times. The chain is built from TRBV10-2 and TRBJ2-3; possibly TRBD2 for D (6 bases). CDR3 size: 14 residues. Germline V lookup: CDR1 WSHSY, CDR2 SAAADI. V lost 8 bases, J lost 6 bases, and 18 bases lay in between. This CDR3 reads CASQLAELRDTQYF. In DNA, the CDR3 is TGCGCCAGCCAATTAGCGGAATTAAGGGATACGCAGTATTTT.

The sample holds many counts of this clonotype. The CDR3 is CASSRRLAGGTDTQYF. The CDR3 bases are TGTGCCAGCAGCCGAAGACTAGCGGGGGGGACGGATACGCAGTATTTT. This chain joins TRBV27 and TRBJ2-3; 14 nucleotides match TRBD2. V was pared by 6 bases and J by 6 bases, with 8 bases of the junction left unmatched. This CDR3 region has 16 residues. CDR1 MNHEY and CDR2 SMNVEV come from the germline V gene (reference sequence).

This clonotype was seen more than once but under ten times. The gene calls are TRBV6-5 and TRBJ1-1; the match to TRBD1 covers 7 bases. This CDR3 has 14 residues. Germline V lookup: CDR1 MNHEY, CDR2 SVGAGI. After removal of 10 bases from V and 1 base from J, the junction contained 9 bases not matched to a gene. CDR3 coding DNA: TGTGCCACACATCACAGGGGCCCGAACACTGAAGCTTTCTTT. It yields the protein CATHHRGPNTEAFF.

The chain employs TRBV29-1 and TRBJ1-2; D gene ambiguous. This CDR3 has 12 amino acids. Trimming removed 4 bases at V and 3 bases at J, with 9 bases between. CDR1 and CDR2 (germline): SQVTM, ANQGSEA. CDR3 sequence: CSVVVGDYGYTF. CDR3 DNA: TGCAGCGTTGTTGTAGGAGACTATGGCTACACCTTC.

This clonotype was picked up many times. J is TRBJ1-2 and V is TRBV13; 9 bases match TRBD1. The trim removed 5 bases at V and 7 bases at J, leaving 5 bases unmatched. CDR3 length: 13 residues. Germline loops: CDR1 PRHDT, CDR2 FYEKMQ (reference sequence). In DNA, the CDR3 is TGTGCCAGCAGCCACAGGGGGCCGGGTGGCTACACCTTC. Translating it yields CASSHRGPGGYTF.

There are many counts of this clonotype. The rearrangement links TRBV10-3 to TRBJ2-5, with D hard to call. Trimming cost V 8 bases and J 5 bases, with 18 bases left between them. Germline V lookup: CDR1 ENHRY, CDR2 SYGVKD. The CDR3 sequence is 14 residues long. The CDR3 sequence: CAIPPPSSGETQYF. The CDR3 DNA sequence: TGTGCCATCCCCCCCCCGTCTTCTGGGGAGACCCAGTACTTC.

The sample holds a few counts of this clonotype. This chain connects TRBV10-2 to TRBJ2-7; 7 bases map to TRBD1. Per germline, CDR1 WSHSY and CDR2 SAAADI. The CDR3 has 15 residues. Germline trimming cut 8 bases from V and 0 bases from J; bases unmatched to any gene: 10. DNA for the CDR3: TGCGCCAGCCGAATTCGTAGGGACAGCTCCTACGAGCAGTACTTC. This translates into CASRIRRDSSYEQYF.

The table lists this clonotype with many counts. This sequence joins TRBV21-1 and TRBJ2-1; TRBD1, the table's D call, lacks a check against the DNA. TRBV21-1 constitutes a pseudogene. There are 16 residues in the CDR3. This CDR3 is CASSDKQGASYNEQFF. CDR3 DNA sequence: TGTGCCAGCAGCGATAAACAGGGGGCCTCCTACAATGAGCAGTTCTTC.

This rearrangement joins TRBV7-2 to TRBJ2-1; 10 bases map to TRBD2. Trimming at V came to 3 bases and at J to 3 bases, leaving 2 bases not matched to a gene. The CDR3 covers 15 residues. Germline CDR1 is SGHTA and CDR2 is FQGNSA. The CDR3 here is CASSFRTSGYNEQFF. DNA for the CDR3: TGTGCCAGCAGCTTCAGGACTAGCGGCTACAATGAGCAGTTCTTC.

About this clonotype itself: A read error may be the cause here, since a much bigger clone is one base away. V gene TRBV12-3 or TRBV12-4 combines with J gene TRBJ2-1; TRBD2 is a possible D gene (7 bases). The CDR3 has 16 amino acids. The chain's CDR3 is CASSFLGAGASNEQSF. The CDR3 DNA follows: TGTGCCAGCAGCTTCCTCGGGGCGGGGGCTAGCAATGAGCAGTCCTTC.

The J gene is TRBJ1-6, the V gene TRBV15; weak D call: TRBD1 (5 bases). V shed 5 bases and J shed 6 bases, with 14 bases lying between them. The CDR3 spans 15 residues. CDR1 LNHNV and CDR2 YYDKDF come from the germline V gene (reference sequence). CDR3 coding DNA: TGTGCCACCAGCGGGGCCGGGACCCCTAATTCACCCCTCCACTTT. As protein: CATSGAGTPNSPLHF.

In this sample, this clonotype turned up a few times. This chain joins TRBV28 and TRBJ1-6; D remains ambiguous. Germline CDR1 reads MDHEN; CDR2 reads SYDVKM. The V and J ends lost 5 bases and 6 bases respectively, with 8 bases between them. The CDR3 is 13 residues long. This CDR3 is CASSPKLNSPLHF. The CDR3 nucleotides read TGTGCCAGCAGTCCCAAACTTAATTCACCCCTCCACTTT.

This clonotype has more than one count but fewer than ten. The gene calls are TRBV10-2 and TRBJ1-1; 9 bases line up with TRBD1. This CDR3 spans 11 amino acids. CDR1 and CDR2 from the germline V gene are WSHSY and SAAADI. Losses at the gene ends were 6 bases for V and 12 bases for J; bases not matched to a gene: 5. In DNA form, the CDR3 reads TGCGCCAGCAGCGGTGGGACAGGGTCTTTCTTT. Protein sequence: CASSGGTGSFF.

This chain connects TRBV6-4 to TRBJ2-1; 8 nucleotides align to TRBD2. V was pared by 3 bases and J by 4 bases, with 2 bases of the junction left unmatched. Germline V lookup: CDR1 MRHNA, CDR2 SNTAGT. The CDR3 length is 14 residues. This CDR3 reads CASSEVAGYNEQFF. CDR3 nucleotides: TGTGCCAGCAGTGAGGTAGCGGGGTACAATGAGCAGTTCTTC.

The chain employs TRBV29-1 and TRBJ1-2; D is unclear. V dropped 3 bases and J dropped 5 bases, with 7 bases sitting between them. The germline gives CDR1 SQVTM, CDR2 ANQGSEA. The CDR3 spans 11 residues. CDR3 loop: CSVDLGYGYTF. CDR3 DNA: TGCAGCGTTGACCTAGGGTATGGCTACACCTTC.

About this clonotype itself: A read error may be the cause here, since a much bigger clone is one base away. V gene TRBV5-4 combines with J gene TRBJ2-3, with 8 bases fitting TRBD2. J was trimmed by 2 bases and V by 4 bases; bases with no gene match: 9. The CDR3 loop spans 16 amino acids. The germline V gene encodes CDR1 SGHNT and CDR2 YYREEE (reference sequence). The CDR3 spells CASSRILAAATDTQYF. DNA of the CDR3: TGTGCCAGCAGCCGCATACTAGCGGCAGCCACAGATACGCAGTATTTT.

Ten or more counts support this clonotype. The rearrangement links TRBV29-1 to TRBJ1-1; D is undetermined. The CDR3 has 13 residues. CDR1 is SQVTM and CDR2 is ANQGSEA in the germline V gene. The V gene lost 3 bases and the J gene lost 0 bases, with 8 bases spanning the gap. In nucleotides, the CDR3 is TGCAGCGTTGACCCAGCCCTGAACACTGAAGCTTTCTTT. Translated: CSVDPALNTEAFF.

At least ten counts were recorded for this clonotype. J is TRBJ2-1 and V is TRBV10-3; D may match TRBD1 or TRBD2 (5 bases each). V dropped 4 bases and J dropped 10 bases, with 14 bases sitting between them. Germline CDR1 and CDR2: ENHRY and SYGVKD. The CDR3 loop spans 13 amino acids. The CDR3 DNA is TGTGCCATCAGTGGGGGGATAGCCCGGGAGCAGTTCTTC. Amino acids: CAISGGIAREQFF.

DNA for the CDR3: TGTGCCAGCAGCTCAAACAGGGGTGGCTACACCTTC. This encodes CASSSNRGGYTF. The chain links TRBV7-2 to TRBJ1-2; 7 nucleotides agree with TRBD1. CDR3 length: 12 residues. Germline V CDR1 and CDR2: SGHTA, FQGNSA. The junction had 3 bases not matched to a gene; V was cut back by 4 bases and J by 7 bases. Full variable domain (remainder filled in from reference TRBV7-2 and TRBJ1-2): GAGVSQSPSNKVTEKGKDVELRCDPISGHTALYWYRQSLGQGLEFLIYFQGNSAPDKSGLPSDRFSAERTGGSVSTLTIQRTQQEDSAVYLCASSSNRGGYTFGSGTRLTVV.

The genes are TRBV27 and TRBJ2-7, with 7 positions matching TRBD1. V lost 4 bases and J lost 5; bases outside the gene matches: 5. CDR3 size: 13 residues. Germline V gives CDR1 MNHEY, CDR2 SMNVEV (reference sequence). CDR3 nucleotide sequence: TGTGCCAGCAGTTCAGACAGGGTCCACGAGCAGTACTTC. The encoded protein is CASSSDRVHEQYF.